This record covers a single T cell receptor (beta chain). This entry comes from a study of identical twins. TCRdb processed the 5' RACE reads anew with MiXCR; each CDR3 protein has one entry. The table shows 240,000 or so distinct CDR3 sequences, with about 10% occurring only once. There are 14 residues in the CDR3. CDR1 is MNHNS, CDR2 SASEGT, per germline. Trimming shortened V by 6 bases and J by 3 bases, and 11 bases separated the two germline ends. V and J are TRBV6-1 and TRBJ2-2; TRBD1 might be the D (5 bases). This TCR came from a man over 45 in good health. Specimen: memory T cells sorted from blood. The CDR3 loop is CASSGHWDTGELFF. CDR3 DNA: TGTGCCAGCAGCGGACATTGGGACACCGGGGAGCTGTTTTTT.